Following are 12 T cell receptor beta chains from one sample sequenced in a study of cytomegalovirus exposure and HLA in healthy donors. In the PCR, 60 Vbeta and 13 Jbeta primers were used. Generated by immunoSEQ multiplex PCR, the TCRdb table keeps only in-frame clones and is missing some. In the table there are about 130,000 clones, around 83% of which are singletons. Sequencing was performed on PBMCs. The receptors originated from a girl aged 2 to 10 in good health and CMV-seronegative.

The chain is built from TRBV6-4 and TRBJ2-4, with 12 bases fitting TRBD1. V dropped 6 bases and J dropped 7; count of bases not matched to a gene: 4. This CDR3 region has 14 residues. Germline CDR1 MRHNA, CDR2 SNTAGT. CDR3 bases: TGTGCCAGCAGCGGGGGGACAGGGGGCAACATTCAGTACTTC. This gives the protein CASSGGTGGNIQYF.

This sequence joins TRBV30 and TRBJ2-5; D is undetermined. Trimming shortened V by 3 bases and J by 1 base, and 6 bases separated the two germline ends. The CDR3 is made up of 12 amino acids. Germline CDR1 and CDR2: GTSNPN and SVGIG (reference sequence). The CDR3: CAWRAIQETQYF. CDR3 nucleotide sequence: TGTGCCTGGAGAGCCATCCAAGAGACCCAGTACTTC.

CDR3 coding DNA: TGCGCCAGCAGCCAAACGGGAGCTAACTATGGCTACACCTTC. Protein: CASSQTGANYGYTF. The chain joins TRBV4-1 to TRBJ1-2; D remains unclear. The CDR3 consists of 14 residues. Germline loops: CDR1 MGHRA, CDR2 YSYEKL. Trimming stripped 2 bases from V and 0 bases from J, with 7 bases between.

V gene TRBV5-1 combines with J gene TRBJ2-7, with a weak D call TRBD1 (6 bases). The V end was cut by 0 bases, the J end by 3 bases, with 13 bases between. This CDR3 comprises 15 residues. CDR1 is SGHRS and CDR2 is YFSETQ in the germline V gene. The CDR3 DNA reads TGCGCCAGCAGCTTGGGGAACCGGGACAACTACGAGCAGTACTTC. Its protein is CASSLGNRDNYEQYF.

The gene calls are TRBV19 and TRBJ2-1, with TRBD1 identical over 8 bases. Germline V gene data show CDR1 as LNHDA and CDR2 as SQIVND (reference sequence). J was trimmed by 12 bases and V by 3 bases; bases with no gene match: 10. CDR3 size: 14 residues. The CDR3 here is CASSIGQGAVGQFF. The DNA of the CDR3 is TGTGCCAGTAGTATTGGGCAGGGGGCGGTCGGGCAGTTCTTC.

The gene calls are TRBV7-6 and TRBJ2-2, with 8 bases lining up with TRBD1. V shed 3 bases and J 4 bases; nucleotides not matched to a gene: 10. This CDR3 region has 17 residues. The V gene's germline CDR1 is SGHVS and CDR2 FNYEAQ. The CDR3 DNA sequence: TGTGCCAGCAGCTTCTTTCCAGCAGGACAGGGCACCGGGGAGCTGTTTTTT. Protein: CASSFFPAGQGTGELFF.

The V and J genes are TRBV7-2 and TRBJ2-7, with TRBD2 identical over 14 bases. Germline CDR1 and CDR2: SGHTA and FQGNSA. This CDR3 region has 16 residues. The V and J ends lost 1 base and 4 bases, in that order; junction bases with no gene match: 3. The CDR3, as DNA: TGTGCCAGCAGCTTAGGACTAGCGGGAGGGTTATACGAGCAGTACTTC. Encoded protein: CASSLGLAGGLYEQYF.

The table lists this clone with a count of one. The chain links TRBV30 to TRBJ2-5, with 7 positions matching TRBD1. The J call is doubtful: the DNA matches TRBJ2-7 better. This CDR3 is 14 amino acids long. Germline V gene sequence: CDR1 GTSNPN, CDR2 SVGIG (reference sequence). The CDR3 bases are TGTGCCTGGAGACCGGACAGGAGACTCTACGAGCAGTACTTC. Its translation: CAWRPDRRLYEQYF.

The rearrangement joins TRBV6-5 to TRBJ1-5; possible D gene TRBD1, 6 bases. The CDR3 extends over 12 amino acids. V lost 6 bases to trimming and J lost 6 bases, with 9 bases between them. Germline V lookup: CDR1 MNHEY, CDR2 SVGAGI. The DNA for the CDR3 is TGTGCCAGCAGCCAGGGGAGTCAGCCCCAGCATTTT. It encodes CASSQGSQPQHF.

This chain connects TRBV11-2 to TRBJ1-2; 7 bases fit TRBD1. Germline V lookup: CDR1 SGHAT, CDR2 FQNNGV. V gave up 1 base and J gave up 5 bases; unmatched junction bases: 4. The length of the CDR3 is 14 residues. CDR3 nucleotides: TGTGCCAGCAGCTTAGTAGGGGGCGGGTATGGCTACACCTTC. Its protein product is CASSLVGGGYGYTF.

The gene calls are TRBV28 and TRBJ1-4; TRBD1 aligns across 8 bases. Germline V gene sequence: CDR1 MDHEN, CDR2 SYDVKM. There are 15 residues in the CDR3. The V gene end was trimmed by 1 base and the J gene end by 7 bases; junction bases not matched to a gene: 5. The DNA of the CDR3 is TGTGCCAGCAGTTTATCCGGACAGGGTAGTGAAAAACTGTTTTTT. This gives the protein CASSLSGQGSEKLFF.

This clone was picked up a small number of times. This chain uses TRBV25-1 with TRBJ2-5; 7 nucleotides match TRBD1. The CDR3 extends over 15 amino acids. Germline V gene data show CDR1 as MGHDK and CDR2 as SYGVNS. With V trimmed by 3 bases and J by 0 bases, 4 bases remained unmatched. The CDR3, as DNA: TGTGCCAGCAGTGAGGACAGGCCAGACCAAGAGACCCAGTACTTC. The encoded protein is CASSEDRPDQETQYF.